One and the same sample provided the 9 T cell receptor beta chains below, sequenced in a study of blood T cell repertoires in COVID-19 (dated by TCRdb to 2020 to 2021). The library relied on the immunoSEQ multiplex PCR assay. TCRdb stores this immuneACCESS table with in-frame sequences only. Part of the clones is absent; in the studies checked, under half of the shortfall reflects unresolved V genes, and no reason is known for the rest. The table for this sample lists a few hundred thousand clones; around 83% of them were counted only once. The ten largest clones represent 1.3% of the sample. The sequenced material came from PBMCs or T cells enriched from blood (not recorded which). All receptors derive from a woman aged 40 to 49 with acute COVID-19.

This clone was seen a handful of times. This sequence joins TRBV6-5 and TRBJ1-2; 9 bases fit TRBD1. The CDR3 runs to 15 residues. The germline V gene encodes CDR1 MNHEY and CDR2 SVGAGI. V shed 6 bases, J shed 3 bases, and the junction held 8 bases outside the gene matches. The CDR3 DNA reads as TGTGCCAGCAGCGCCCCGAGACAGGGGGACTATGGCTACACCTTC. Translation gives CASSAPRQGDYGYTF.

The chain combines TRBV7-2 with TRBJ2-3; D is possibly TRBD1 (6 bases). Germline V gene data show CDR1 as SGHTA and CDR2 as FQGNSA. The length of the CDR3 is 15 residues. V lost 5 bases and J lost 1, with 13 bases in between. The CDR3 spells CASSLWRTGTDTQYF. CDR3 nucleotides: TGTGCCAGCAGCCTCTGGCGGACAGGCACAGATACGCAGTATTTT.

The chain uses TRBV3-1 (or the pseudogene TRBV3-2) and TRBJ2-1, with D possibly being TRBD1 (5 bases). The CDR3 is 12 amino acids. The germline V gene encodes CDR1 LGHDT and CDR2 YNNKEL (reference sequence). The ends were cut back, 3 bases at V and 8 bases at J, with 8 bases in the middle. The CDR3 nucleotides are TGTGCCAGCAGCCAGAAGGGGCATGAGCAGTTCTTC. It encodes CASSQKGHEQFF.

With regard to this clone: Other DNA variants within this sample encode the same CDR3. The CDR3 DNA sequence: TGTGCCAGCAGCGTAGGGCCTGGGAACACTGAAGCTTTCTTT. It yields the protein CASSVGPGNTEAFF. The J gene is TRBJ1-1, the V gene TRBV9, with D hard to call. The CDR3 runs to 14 residues. The V and J ends lost 0 bases and 1 base respectively, with 7 bases between them. Germline V CDR1 and CDR2: SGDLS, YYNGEE.

The genes are TRBV5-1 and TRBJ1-5; tentative D call: TRBD1 (5 bases). Looked up from germline, CDR1 is SGHRS and CDR2 is YFSETQ. This CDR3 is 14 amino acids long. The V and J ends lost 10 bases and 5 bases respectively, with 19 bases between them. The CDR3 here is CASRAGREDQPQHF. The DNA of the CDR3 is TGCGCCTCCCGGGCGGGCAGGGAGGATCAGCCCCAGCATTTT. Full variable domain (remainder filled in from reference TRBV5-1 and TRBJ1-5): KAGVTQTPRYLIKTRGQQVTLSCSPISGHRSVSWYQQTPGQGLQFLFEYFSETQRNKGNFPGRFSGRQFSNSRSEMNVSTLELGDSALYLCASRAGREDQPQHFGDGTRLSIL.

The rearrangement uses TRBV14 and TRBJ2-3; D may be TRBD2 (5 bases). Trimming pared 0 bases from V and 1 base from J, leaving 14 bases between. CDR3 length equals 17 residues. Germline V gene data show CDR1 as SGHDN and CDR2 as FVKESK. The CDR3 DNA follows: TGTGCCAGCAGCCAAGATAGGGCGGGTGTCGGCACAGATACGCAGTATTTT. It yields the protein CASSQDRAGVGTDTQYF.

The V and J genes are TRBV24-1 and TRBJ1-2, with TRBD1 matching 8 bases. The CDR3 has 13 amino acids. V was clipped by 4 bases and J by 6 bases; unmatched bases: 3. Germline assignment: CDR1 KGHDR and CDR2 SFDVKD. In nucleotides, the CDR3 is TGTGCCACCAGTGAGGACAGGGCCCATGGCTACACCTTC. Its translation: CATSEDRAHGYTF.

The genes are TRBV7-2 and TRBJ1-2; D possibly corresponds to TRBD1 (6 bases). The CDR3 contains 14 residues. Germline CDR1 SGHTA, CDR2 FQGNSA. Between the trimmed V and J ends, which lost 1 base and 2 bases, there was a span of 8 bases. CDR3 in amino acids: CASSLVQGNYGYTF. The CDR3 nucleotides are TGTGCCAGCAGCTTAGTCCAGGGGAACTATGGCTACACCTTC. The variable domain in full, with the rest retrieved from reference TRBV7-2 and TRBJ1-2, is GAGVSQSPSNKVTEKGKDVELRCDPISGHTALYWYRQSLGQGLEFLIYFQGNSAPDKSGLPSDRFSAERTGGSVSTLTIQRTQQEDSAVYLCASSLVQGNYGYTFGSGTRLTVV.

The V gene is TRBV7-9, the J gene TRBJ1-2; 11 positions agree with TRBD1. Germline V gene sequence: CDR1 SEHNR, CDR2 FQNEAQ (reference sequence). V lost 5 bases, J lost 2 bases, and 1 base stayed unmatched. The CDR3 contains 14 residues. CDR3 in DNA: TGTGCCAGCAGCCGGGACAGGGGGAACTATGGCTACACCTTC. Amino acid sequence: CASSRDRGNYGYTF.